The clone carrying this T cell receptor (beta chain) was seen many times. No antigen is known for it. TCR alpha and beta CDR3 regions were amplified from RNA using iRepertoire nested multiplex PCR. Tissue mRNA or PBMC total RNA, roughly 100-400 ng, went into one-step reverse transcription and amplification. MiXCR, applied by TCRdb to the multiplex PCR reads, yields one record per CDR3 protein. The sample shows approximately 110,000 distinct CDR3 sequences, roughly 24% of them seen only once. The data stem from a study of glioma-infiltrating T cells. Whole-study findings and limits: Tissue-blood divergence was below expectation in non-neoplastic patients, above in gliomas.

CDR1 and CDR2 from the germline V gene are SQVTM and ANQGSEA. This CDR3 spans 14 amino acids. With 4 bases clipped from V and 1 base from J, the junction kept 5 bases outside the gene matches. The gene calls are TRBV29-1 and TRBJ1-2, with TRBD1 matching 8 bases. This TCR derives from a human donor with low-grade glioma or glioblastoma, undergoing nonglioma brain surgery, or in good health (not recorded which). Sequencing was done on a sample of glioma tissue, nonneoplastic brain tissue, or PBMCs (not recorded which). The CDR3 reads CSVVEGQDNYGYTF. The CDR3 coding sequence is TGCAGCGTTGTCGAGGGACAGGATAACTATGGCTACACCTTC.